These 4 T cell receptor beta chains came from one sample sequenced in a study of T-cell reconstitution after alpha-beta-depleted transplantation in children. TCRbeta library preparation incorporated unique molecular identifiers. One entry per CDR3 protein results from TCRdb running MiXCR on the PCR reads. The top ten hold around 38% of the sample, which has fewer than 450,000 distinct CDR3 sequences, 16% seen once. The sample in question was PBMCs, mostly from graft donor cells, obtained 360 days after TCRalphabeta/CD19-depleted stem cell transplant. The receptors here all came from a male patient aged 2-15 years who had a stem cell transplant for acute lymphoblastic leukemia, so the T cells may come from the graft donor.

V is TRBV4-3 and J is TRBJ2-7, with 7 bases aligning to TRBD2. Trimming at V came to 0 bases and at J to 0 bases, leaving 5 bases not matched to a gene. The CDR3 consists of 16 residues. The V gene's germline CDR1 is LGHNA and CDR2 YSLEER. The CDR3: CASSQEGGGTSYEQYF. As DNA, the CDR3 is TGCGCCAGCAGCCAAGAGGGGGGAGGGACCTCCTACGAGCAGTACTTC.

The rearrangement joins TRBV7-2 to TRBJ1-5; no clear D gene. Germline V gene data show CDR1 as SGHTA and CDR2 as FQGNSA. This CDR3 region has 15 residues. V lost 2 bases and J lost 0, with 8 bases in between. This chain's CDR3 is CASSLMMVSNQPQHF. Here the CDR3 DNA reads TGTGCCAGCAGCTTAATGATGGTTAGCAATCAGCCCCAGCATTTT. Full variable domain (missing parts from reference TRBV7-2 and TRBJ1-5): GAGVSQSPSNKVTEKGKDVELRCDPISGHTALYWYRQSLGQGLEFLIYFQGNSAPDKSGLPSDRFSAERTGGSVSTLTIQRTQQEDSAVYLCASSLMMVSNQPQHFGDGTRLSIL.

The V gene is TRBV12-3 or TRBV12-4, the J gene TRBJ1-1; D unresolved. There are 12 residues in the CDR3. V gave up 1 base and J gave up 11 bases, with 11 bases separating them. CDR3 DNA: TGTGCCAGCAGTTTAGGGCAGTTGGATGCTTTCTTT. Translated, it gives CASSLGQLDAFF.

This clonotype was recorded a few times. The chain uses TRBV6-5 and TRBJ2-6; TRBD2 is a possible D gene (6 bases). The CDR3 spans 15 residues. Per germline, CDR1 MNHEY and CDR2 SVGAGI. The V end lost 2 bases, the J end lost 4 bases, and 9 bases lay between the germline ends. In nucleotides, the CDR3 is TGTGCCAGCAGTTACGCGGGATCAGGGGCCAACGTCCTGACTTTC. This sequence encodes CASSYAGSGANVLTF.